Listed below are T cell receptor beta chains from one sample, sequenced in a study of blood T cell repertoires in COVID-19. Here immunoSEQ multiplex PCR was the method, and the copy in TCRdb shows in-frame clones only, minus some. The data show about 200,000 clones, with 80% seen just once and approximately 6% held by the top ten. The source material was peripheral blood. All receptors derive from a woman in her 70s with acute or convalescent COVID-19. Each CDR3 is given with its conserved first and last residue. Each record gives: V gene, clone size, D gene, J gene, CDR3 protein, CDR3 DNA. A D gene is named only where the DNA matches it firmly. Size values are once, few and many counts, or a class for expanded clones, and some rows have none.

TRBV7-9	.	.	TRBJ1-5	CASSFGQGRPQHF	TGTGCCAGCAGCTTCGGGCAGGGTAGACCCCAGCATTTT
TRBV7-6	.	.	TRBJ1-5	CASSLDASQPQHF	TGTGCCAGCAGCTTAGATGCCAGTCAGCCCCAGCATTTT
TRBV9	.	.	TRBJ2-1	CASSVRRDSDPGGSYNEQFF	TGTGCCAGCAGCGTCCGACGGGACAGTGACCCAGGGGGGTCCTACAATGAGCAGTTCTTC
TRBV5-1	.	.	TRBJ2-7	CASSLAAGSSYEQYF	TGCGCCAGCAGCTTGGCTGCGGGGAGCTCCTACGAGCAGTACTTC
TRBV30	once	TRBD1	TRBJ1-2	CAWSPPGGEGYGYTF	TGTGCCTGGAGTCCCCCAGGGGGCGAAGGGTATGGCTACACCTTC
TRBV19	.	TRBD2	TRBJ2-5	CASSIGVGTIGETQYF	TGTGCCAGTAGTATCGGGGTCGGGACTATTGGAGAGACCCAGTACTTC
TRBV7-9	.	TRBD2	TRBJ2-5	CASSFGAGAQETQYF	TGTGCCAGCAGCTTCGGAGCGGGAGCCCAAGAGACCCAGTACTTC
TRBV5-1	.	.	TRBJ2-7	CASSVGTTNLPNEQYF	TGCGCCAGCAGCGTCGGGACAACAAATCTCCCGAACGAGCAGTACTTC
TRBV29-1	.	TRBD2	TRBJ2-5	CSVVGLAETQYF	TGCAGCGTCGTGGGACTAGCGGAGACCCAGTACTTC
TRBV7-3	.	.	TRBJ1-1	CASSPGGVAEAFF	TGTGCCAGCAGCCCGGGGGGGGTTGCTGAAGCTTTCTTT
TRBV24-1	.	.	TRBJ2-1	CATSRVSYNEQFF	TGTGCCACCAGTCGGGTCTCCTACAATGAGCAGTTCTTC
TRBV4-1	many	TRBD2	TRBJ2-1	CASSPGLAGENEQFF	TGCGCCAGCAGCCCGGGACTAGCGGGAGAAAATGAGCAGTTCTTC
TRBV29-1	.	.	TRBJ2-7	CSVGSSSYEQYF	TGCAGCGTGGGCTCGAGCTCCTACGAGCAGTACTTC
TRBV27	.	.	TRBJ2-3	CASSGRVGGDTQYF	TGTGCCAGTTCGGGCCGAGTGGGGGGAGATACGCAGTATTTT
TRBV24-1	few	TRBD1	TRBJ2-2	CATSGDTGGMDTGELFF	TGTGCCACCAGTGGGGACACAGGGGGAATGGACACCGGGGAGCTGTTTTTT
TRBV18	.	TRBD2	TRBJ2-5	CASSPGLAGETQYF	TGTGCCAGCTCACCAGGCCTAGCGGGGGAGACCCAGTACTTC
TRBV5-1	.	TRBD1	TRBJ1-2	CASSSRQGKGSGYTF	TGCGCCAGCAGCTCCAGACAGGGAAAGGGATCTGGCTACACCTTC
TRBV30	few	.	TRBJ1-1	CAWIRGANTEAFF	TGTGCCTGGATTCGGGGGGCGAACACTGAAGCTTTCTTT
TRBV7-3	.	.	TRBJ2-1	CASSSVPRDEQFF	TGTGCCAGCAGCTCTGTTCCTCGGGATGAGCAGTTCTTC
TRBV7-3	.	.	TRBJ2-2	CASSLSPGNTGELFF	TGTGCCAGCAGCTTAAGCCCAGGGAACACCGGGGAGCTGTTTTTT